This TCR beta chain was sequenced during a study of blood T cell repertoires in COVID-19. Unmatched junction bases numbered 2, after V lost 0 bases and J lost 5 bases. The germline V gene has CDR1 SGDLS and CDR2 YYNGEE. This CDR3 region has 14 residues. Libraries were prepared by immunoSEQ multiplex PCR; TCRdb keeps only in-frame clonotypes and omits some of them. The sample lists approximately 110,000 clones; roughly nine tenths were seen once. The sequencing sample was made of peripheral blood. The source of this sequence is a middle-aged man with acute or convalescent COVID-19. This chain connects TRBV9 to TRBJ2-5, with TRBD2 matching over 9 bases. The CDR3 coding sequence is TGTGCCAGCAGCGTAGGTCTAGCGGGGGAGACCCAGTACTTC. Its protein product is CASSVGLAGETQYF. The variable domain in full, with the rest retrieved from reference TRBV9 and TRBJ2-5, is DSGVTQTPKHLITATGQRVTLRCSPRSGDLSVYWYQQSLDQGLQFLIQYYNGEERAKGNILERFSAQQFPDLHSELNLSSLELGDSALYFCASSVGLAGETQYFGPGTRLLVL.